The 29 T cell receptor beta chains listed next were all sequenced from one sample in a study of tumor-infiltrating lymphocytes in primary liver carcinoma. Germline DNA was also extracted, with blood RNA taken from unsorted whole blood. Priming with a constant-region primer yielded TCR beta cDNA from 500 ng total RNA. A slightly modified ARM-PCR protocol with three nested multiplex PCR rounds produced these TCR beta libraries. A C-beta reverse primer was combined with TRBV1-TRBV30 forward primers in the first two PCR rounds, and each round had roughly 9 cycles. A single record per CDR3 protein comes from TCRdb applying MiXCR to the multiplex PCR reads. The sample has approximately 330,000 distinct CDR3 sequences, 65% seen once. Sequencing was carried out using peripheral blood. Receptors were obtained from a man aged 40-55 years with primary liver carcinoma and hepatitis B virus infection.

This clonotype was seen once. An end of the junction does not agree with germline; a read error may underlie this. The V and J genes are TRBV7-9 and TRBJ2-1, with D possibly TRBD2 on 7 matching bases. The CDR3 sequence is 14 residues long. CDR1 is SEHNR, CDR2 FQNEAQ, per germline (reference sequence). The CDR3 region has the DNA TGTGTCAGCAGCTTAGGGGGGGCCAAGCATGAGCAGTTCTTC. This sequence encodes CVSSLGGAKHEQFF.

V gene TRBV4-2 combines with J gene TRBJ2-7; D remains ambiguous. The CDR3 runs to 16 residues. The V gene lost 0 bases and the J gene lost 3 bases, with 15 bases spanning the gap. From germline, CDR1 is LGHNA and CDR2 YNFKEQ. The CDR3 region is CASSQDQSERNYEQYF. The CDR3 region has the DNA TGTGCCAGCAGCCAAGATCAAAGCGAGAGGAACTACGAGCAGTACTTC.

This clonotype was counted ten times or more. The chain couples TRBV12-3 or TRBV12-4 to TRBJ1-1; D remains ambiguous. Trimming removed 7 bases at V and 6 bases at J, with 12 bases between. This CDR3 has 12 residues. The DNA of the CDR3 is TGTGCCAGCACTGGCGGTGGGGCTGAAGCTTTCTTT. Protein: CASTGGGAEAFF.

The chain links TRBV28 to TRBJ2-7; 9 bases agree with TRBD1. Germline CDR1 and CDR2: MDHEN and SYDVKM. V lost 0 bases and J lost 10; bases outside the gene matches: 1. This CDR3 is built from 12 residues. The CDR3 loop reads CASSLWDRGQYF. The CDR3 nucleotides are TGTGCCAGCAGTTTATGGGACAGGGGACAGTACTTC.

With respect to this clonotype: It may be a read error: a sequence one base away is much more abundant. This chain uses TRBV6-2 or TRBV6-3 with TRBJ2-7; D gene unclear. The CDR3 spans 12 residues. Germline CDR1 and CDR2: MNHEY and SVGEGT. The germline V and J ends were trimmed by 4 bases and 1 base, with 5 bases remaining between them. This CDR3 is CASSLASYEQYF. CDR3 bases: TGTGCCAGCAGTTTGGCTTCCTACGAGCAGTACTTC.

Details on this clonotype: A read error may be the cause here, since a much bigger clone is one base away. The chain recombines TRBV6-2 or TRBV6-3 with TRBJ2-7, with D unclear. The CDR3 has 11 residues. Looked up from germline, CDR1 is MNHEY and CDR2 is SVGEGT. CDR3 bases: TGTACCAGCAGTGACGGGTACGAGCAGTACTTC. Its translation: CTSSDGYEQYF.

This chain uses TRBV10-2 with TRBJ2-3; a weak D match, TRBD2 (6 bases). V was shortened by 3 bases and J by 1 base, with 8 bases between the two germline ends. CDR1 WSHSY and CDR2 SAAADI come from the germline V gene. The CDR3 covers 14 residues. Written as DNA, the CDR3 is TGCGCCAGCAGTGACGGGGACTGCACAGATACGCAGTATTTT. This encodes CASSDGDCTDTQYF.

Worth noting for this clonotype: One end of the junction fails to match germline, which may point to a read error. This chain connects TRBV11-2 to TRBJ2-1; tentatively, D is TRBD2 (6 bases). The CDR3 runs to 15 residues. Germline V gene data show CDR1 as SGHAT and CDR2 as FQNNGV. CDR3 DNA sequence: TGTGCCGGCAGCTTCGAGTTCGACGCGGGGACCCCGGTGTTCTTC. Translation gives CAGSFEFDAGTPVFF.

On this clonotype itself: Compared with germline, one end of the junction differs, possibly owing to a read error. The V gene is TRBV6-5, the J gene TRBJ2-3, with 8 nucleotides matching TRBD2. This CDR3 is built from 16 residues. CDR1 MNHEY and CDR2 SVGAGI come from the germline V gene. The CDR3 bases are TGTGCCAGCAGTTACCTGGGACTAGGAATCACAGTTACGCAGTATTTT. Its translation: CASSYLGLGITVTQYF.

This clonotype came up once. The chain links TRBV28 to TRBJ2-3; the D is unclear. Trimming pared 4 bases from V and 2 bases from J, leaving 28 bases between. The CDR3 runs to 20 residues. Germline V CDR1 and CDR2: MDHEN, SYDVKM. This CDR3 reads CASSSLFSPGGKPYTDTQYF. CDR3 nucleotides: TGTGCCAGCAGTTCTCTATTCTCGCCTGGCGGAAAACCTTACACAGATACGCAGTATTTT.

J is TRBJ2-7 and V is TRBV11-2, with a weak D call TRBD2 (5 bases). The CDR3 extends over 15 amino acids. Trimming took off 5 bases at V and 3 bases at J, with 17 bases between the two ends. Per germline, CDR1 SGHAT and CDR2 FQNNGV. The CDR3 region has the DNA TGTGCCAGCAGCGAGGGCAGTGGCACAATCTACGAGCAGTACTTC. This codes for CASSEGSGTIYEQYF.

In regard to this clonotype: A read error may explain this, as a much larger clone is one base away. The gene calls are TRBV6-2 or TRBV6-3 and TRBJ2-5; D gene ambiguous. CDR1 and CDR2 (germline): MNHEY, SVGEGT. The CDR3 runs 12 residues. The CDR3 nucleotides are TGTGACAGCACCTCGAGTAGGGAGACCCAGTACTTC. It is translated as CDSTSSRETQYF.

A few counts support this clonotype. The rearrangement links TRBV28 to TRBJ1-1; possible D gene TRBD1, 5 bases. V lost 3 bases to trimming and J lost 10 bases, with 15 bases between them. The CDR3 is 13 amino acids. Per the germline V gene, CDR1 is MDHEN and CDR2 is SYDVKM. In nucleotides, the CDR3 is TGTGCCAGCAGTTTCCAAAGGGGCCGAAGAGCTTTCTTT. Translation gives CASSFQRGRRAFF.

This clonotype has only one observation. A much larger clone differs by one base, so this may be a read error. The chain employs TRBV12-3 or TRBV12-4 and TRBJ1-4; D not certain. This CDR3 is 12 amino acids long. The CDR3 is CVSSLTGSKLFF. The CDR3 DNA follows: TGTGTCAGCAGTTTAACTGGCTCCAAACTGTTTTTT.

As regards this clonotype: Relative to the germline gene, one junction end is altered; a read error may explain this. This chain joins TRBV29-1 and TRBJ2-1; D may correspond to TRBD1 or TRBD2 (5 bases each). CDR1 SQVTM and CDR2 ANQGSEA come from the germline V gene. This CDR3 has 15 residues. CDR3 in DNA: TGCAGCGTCGAAGTGATAGGACATGAGGGGAATGCGCAGTTCTTC. Translation gives CSVEVIGHEGNAQFF.

This clonotype was counted a single time. A read error may explain this, as a much larger clone is one base away. The J gene is TRBJ2-6, the V gene TRBV5-4, with D perhaps given as TRBD1 or TRBD2 (6 bases each). Germline CDR1 reads SGHNT; CDR2 reads YYREEE (reference sequence). The CDR3 has 15 amino acids. In nucleotides, the CDR3 is TGTGCCAGCAGCTTGCCGGGGGCAGGGGCCAACATCCTGACTTTC. Translating gives CASSLPGAGANILTF.

Only a few counts were recorded for this clonotype. The V call is TRBV5-1, the J call TRBJ2-1; D gene uncertain. Trimming stripped 4 bases from V and 5 bases from J, with 10 bases between. This CDR3 is 13 amino acids long. Germline V CDR1 and CDR2: SGHRS, YFSETQ. CDR3 DNA sequence: TGCGCCAGCAGCCCAAGGCCCAACAATGAGCAGTTCTTC. Protein product: CASSPRPNNEQFF.

In this sample, this clonotype turned up many times. This rearrangement joins TRBV24-1 to TRBJ1-1, with D possibly TRBD1 on 6 matching bases. Trimming removed 6 bases from V and 1 base from J, with 11 bases in between. The CDR3 extends over 14 amino acids. Germline V gene sequence: CDR1 KGHDR, CDR2 SFDVKD. CDR3 in amino acids: CATSTQGQNTEAFF. The CDR3 nucleotides are TGTGCCACCAGTACCCAGGGACAGAACACTGAAGCTTTCTTT.

A note on this clonotype: A much larger clone is a single base away; this may be a read error. V is TRBV6-5 and J is TRBJ1-3; 9 bases are a match to TRBD1. This CDR3 comprises 17 residues. The V gene's germline CDR1 is MNHEY and CDR2 SVGAGI. This CDR3 reads CACSRPGQGFSGNTIYF. The DNA for the CDR3 is TGTGCCTGCAGTCGTCCGGGACAGGGTTTCTCTGGAAACACCATATATTTT.

The chain links TRBV10-3 to TRBJ2-7; D gene ambiguous. Germline V gives CDR1 ENHRY, CDR2 SYGVKD. V shed 5 bases and J shed 2 bases, with 4 bases lying between them. The CDR3 has 11 residues. The CDR3 sequence: CAISLPYEQYF. Written as DNA, the CDR3 is TGTGCCATCAGTCTACCCTACGAGCAGTACTTC.

A note on this clonotype: A much more abundant neighbour one base away suggests this may be a read error. The rearrangement links TRBV12-3 or TRBV12-4 to TRBJ2-2; either TRBD1 or TRBD2 may supply D (5 bases each). This CDR3 has 15 amino acids. The CDR3: CASSFPLQATGELSF. Here the CDR3 DNA reads TGTGCCAGCAGTTTCCCATTACAGGCGACCGGGGAGCTGTCTTTT.

Notes on this clonotype: This may stem from a read error, because a much larger clone lies one nucleotide away. V and J are TRBV6-6 and TRBJ1-1, with unresolved D. With 2 bases removed from V and 7 bases from J, the gap between germline ends came to 11 bases. The CDR3 loop spans 13 amino acids. Germline assignment: CDR1 MNHNY and CDR2 SVGAGI (reference sequence). CDR3 sequence (DNA): TGTGCCAGCAGTTACCTCAGTCGAGGTGAAGCTTTCTTT. It translates to CASSYLSRGEAFF.

With regard to this clonotype: An end of the junction does not agree with germline; a read error may underlie this. V and J are TRBV11-2 and TRBJ2-1; D is unresolved. Germline V gene lookup returns CDR1 SGHAT and CDR2 FQNNGV. This CDR3 is 11 amino acids long. The CDR3 sequence: CVSSLSAEHFF. In DNA form, the CDR3 reads TGTGTCAGCAGCTTAAGTGCTGAGCACTTCTTC. The whole variable domain, filled in from reference TRBV11-2 and TRBJ2-1, reads EAGVAQSPRYKIIEKRQSVAFWCNPISGHATLYWYQQILGQGPKLLIQFQNNGVVDDSQLPKDRFSAERLKGVDSTLKIQPAKLEDSAVYLCVSSLSAEHFFGPGTRLTVL.

This chain joins TRBV4-2 and TRBJ1-6; TRBD1 is a possible D gene (5 bases). From germline, CDR1 is LGHNA and CDR2 YNFKEQ. Deletions cut 0 bases from V and 11 bases from J, with 11 bases between. The CDR3 length is 14 residues. The CDR3 sequence: CASSQEFKGTPLHF. DNA for the CDR3: TGTGCCAGCAGCCAAGAATTCAAGGGGACACCCCTCCACTTT.

On this clonotype: The CDR3 end shows no conserved phenylalanine or tryptophan, and so a read error is likely. V is TRBV6-5 and J is TRBJ2-7, with D perhaps given as TRBD1 or TRBD2 (5 bases each). The V and J ends lost 8 bases and 0 bases respectively, with 11 bases between them. Germline V CDR1 and CDR2: MNHEY, SVGAGI. The CDR3 contains 13 residues. The CDR3 region is CASAGAISYEQYI. The CDR3 DNA follows: TGTGCCAGCGCCGGGGCAATCTCCTACGAGCAGTACATC.

This chain connects TRBV24-1 to TRBJ2-5; tentatively, D is TRBD2 (6 bases). This CDR3 is built from 15 residues. Trimming took 9 bases from V and 4 from J, leaving 20 bases between them. Per the germline V gene, CDR1 is KGHDR and CDR2 is SFDVKD. In nucleotides, the CDR3 is TGTGCCACCGCCCGCCCGGGGTTGGGAGGAGAGACCCAGTACTTC. It specifies CATARPGLGGETQYF.

This clonotype was detected a few times. The chain couples TRBV25-1 to TRBJ2-6; possibly TRBD2 for D (7 bases). The ends were cut back, 3 bases at V and 2 bases at J, with 14 bases in the middle. The CDR3 extends over 17 amino acids. Germline CDR1 reads MGHDK; CDR2 reads SYGVNS. Here the CDR3 reads CASSESRGTTGANVLTF. CDR3 DNA: TGTGCCAGCAGTGAGAGTAGGGGGACTACTGGGGCCAACGTCCTGACTTTC.

With respect to this clonotype: One end of the junction is discordant with germline, which a read error may explain. J is TRBJ2-2 and V is TRBV11-2; 13 bases are a match to TRBD2. This CDR3 is 17 amino acids long. The V gene's germline CDR1 is SGHAT and CDR2 FQNNGV. As DNA, the CDR3 is TGTGCCAGCAGCTTACGACTAGCGGGAGGAGGGACCGGTGAGCCGTTTTTT. This encodes CASSLRLAGGGTGEPFF.

As for this clonotype: A much larger clone differs from this one at a single base, so this may be a read error. The CDR3 here is CASSQAGRGGTETFF. DNA of the CDR3: TGCGCCAGCAGCCAAGCGGGGAGGGGGGGCACTGAAACTTTCTTT. The J gene is TRBJ1-1, the V gene TRBV4-1; weak D call: TRBD1 (6 bases). Germline V CDR1 and CDR2: MGHRA, YSYEKL. This CDR3 region has 15 residues.